These 8 T cell receptor beta chains came from one sample sequenced in a study of long-term antiretroviral therapy in people with HIV. The authors ran the immunoSEQ assay, v3.0, at survey level. Method: immunoSEQ multiplex PCR; TCRdb's copy keeps in-frame clones and lacks some. The data contain 15,000 to 20,000 clones, 90% to 95% of them singletons. Sample: unsorted PBMCs, taken 3 years after starting antiretroviral therapy. Source of these receptors: a man in his fifties or sixties with HIV.

The V gene is TRBV18, the J gene TRBJ1-2; TRBD1 agrees at 8 bases. Per germline, CDR1 KGHSH and CDR2 LQKENI. The CDR3 is 14 residues long. The junction had 4 bases not matched to a gene; V was cut back by 3 bases and J by 4 bases. CDR3 sequence reads: CASSPTGESYGYTF. In DNA form, the CDR3 reads TGTGCCAGCTCACCGACAGGGGAGAGCTATGGCTACACCTTC.

This rearrangement joins TRBV18 to TRBJ1-4; 8 bases match TRBD1. This CDR3 has 15 residues. Germline CDR1 and CDR2: KGHSH and LQKENI. Unmatched junction bases numbered 5, after V lost 1 base and J lost 7 bases. The DNA of the CDR3 is TGTGCCAGCTCACCACGTACCGGACAGGGTGAAAAACTGTTTTTT. Protein product: CASSPRTGQGEKLFF.

This clone was recorded a few times. The chain recombines TRBV4-1 with TRBJ1-1, with 9 bases matching TRBD1. CDR3 length: 13 amino acids. Germline CDR1 MGHRA, CDR2 YSYEKL. The J segment lost 11 bases and the V segment lost 2 bases, leaving 6 bases of the junction unmatched. The CDR3 DNA sequence: TGCGCCAGCAGCCAACTCGGGACAGGGAGCGCTTTCTTT. It yields the protein CASSQLGTGSAFF.

This sequence joins TRBV7-9 and TRBJ1-4; D may be TRBD1 (5 bases). CDR1 is SEHNR and CDR2 is FQNEAQ in the germline V gene (reference sequence). V shed 3 bases and J shed 4 bases, with 6 bases lying between them. The CDR3 length is 13 residues. CDR3 in amino acids: CASSLTDNEKLFF. The CDR3 nucleotides read TGTGCCAGCAGCTTGACAGATAATGAAAAACTGTTTTTT.

The V gene is TRBV6-5, the J gene TRBJ1-5; no clear D. Germline-derived CDR1 and CDR2 are MNHEY and SVGAGI. V was pared by 8 bases and J by 6 bases, with 17 bases between. This CDR3 comprises 14 residues. DNA of the CDR3: TGTGCCAGCGGTTCCCGTCAGCCGGGTCAGCCCCAGCATTTT. Its protein is CASGSRQPGQPQHF.

V and J are TRBV18 and TRBJ2-1, with D possibly called TRBD1 or TRBD2 (5 bases each). This CDR3 region has 13 residues. Germline V lookup: CDR1 KGHSH, CDR2 LQKENI. V was cut by 3 bases and J by 4 bases, with 7 bases left in between. The CDR3 here is CASSPGDYNEQFF. CDR3 nucleotides: TGTGCCAGCTCACCGGGGGATTACAATGAGCAGTTCTTC.

V is TRBV6-5 and J is TRBJ2-7, with D possibly being TRBD1 or TRBD2 (7 bases each). The CDR3 sequence is 14 residues long. CDR1 and CDR2 (germline): MNHEY, SVGAGI. V was shortened by 6 bases and J by 7 bases, with 19 bases between the two germline ends. CDR3 nucleotide sequence: TGTGCCAGCAGCCCCTCAGGGGGGGGCGGTGAGCAGTACTTC. This sequence encodes CASSPSGGGGEQYF.

The rearrangement joins TRBV27 to TRBJ2-1; 9 bases map to TRBD2. CDR1 MNHEY and CDR2 SMNVEV come from the germline V gene (reference sequence). The J segment lost 1 base and the V segment lost 5 bases, leaving 6 bases of the junction unmatched. CDR3 length: 16 amino acids. The CDR3 loop reads CASSATGLASYNEQFF. CDR3 DNA sequence: TGTGCCAGCAGTGCCACGGGACTAGCATCCTACAATGAGCAGTTCTTC.